The entry below describes one TCR beta chain. The entry originates in a study of blood T cell repertoires in COVID-19. Clones were read by immunoSEQ multiplex PCR, and TCRdb kept only the in-frame ones, dropping some. The data contain about 51,000 clones, 75% to 85% of them singletons. The CDR3 extends over 15 amino acids. Deletions cut 4 bases from V and 3 bases from J, with 14 bases between. CDR1 and CDR2 from the germline V gene are SGHNT and YENEEA. Input material: peripheral blood. The rearrangement uses TRBV11-3 and TRBJ2-3, with TRBD2 as a possible D gene (7 bases). This receptor was identified in a human donor with acute or convalescent COVID-19. The donor label of this sample is uncertain. In nucleotides, the CDR3 is TGTGCCAGCAGCTCCACGGGGGGCTTGACAGATACGCAGTATTTT. Translated: CASSSTGGLTDTQYF.